The 6 T cell receptor beta chains presented below share a single source sample, sequenced in a study of T cell repertoires in cytomegalovirus infection. Using its own MiXCR run on the reads, TCRdb lists one record per CDR3 protein. Of hundreds of thousands of distinct CDR3 sequences in the sample, roughly a third are singletons; the top ten hold roughly 18%. The antigens of these receptors remain unknown. Sample: cultured PBMCs, taken from culture after CMV antigen stimulation. The receptors stem from a human donor in good health (CMV status not recorded). Some clones in this sample may be carry-over from other donors' samples.

This clonotype was seen a handful of times. V is TRBV19 and J is TRBJ2-3; 11 nucleotides line up with TRBD2. V was pared by 6 bases and J by 4 bases, with 6 bases of the junction left unmatched. Looked up from germline, CDR1 is LNHDA and CDR2 is SQIVND (reference sequence). The CDR3 consists of 15 residues. This CDR3 reads CASRALAGGPDTQYF. CDR3 in DNA: TGTGCCAGTAGGGCCTTAGCGGGGGGGCCAGATACGCAGTATTTT.

The V gene is TRBV12-3 or TRBV12-4, the J gene TRBJ1-1; no definite D call. CDR3 length: 16 residues. V shed 4 bases and J shed 0 bases, with 15 bases lying between them. The CDR3 sequence: CASSSGRLVMNTEAFF. In DNA, the CDR3 is TGTGCCAGCAGTTCGGGCCGGCTAGTGATGAACACTGAAGCTTTCTTT.

The gene calls are TRBV7-9 and TRBJ1-3; D is perhaps TRBD1 (5 bases). This CDR3 spans 12 amino acids. Germline V CDR1 and CDR2: SEHNR, FQNEAQ (reference sequence). V lost 5 bases, J lost 5 bases, and 7 bases lay in between. The chain's CDR3 is CASSGGRNTIYF. The CDR3 DNA is TGTGCCAGCAGCGGGGGGAGAAACACCATATATTTT.

The rearrangement links TRBV2 to TRBJ2-3, with TRBD2 matching over 11 bases. V trimming: 8 bases; J trimming: 2 bases; junction bases outside the gene matches: 9. Germline assignment: CDR1 SNHLY and CDR2 FYNNEI. The CDR3 has 16 amino acids. The CDR3 region is CASRSSGRGYTDTQYF. The CDR3 DNA follows: TGTGCCAGCCGGAGTAGCGGGAGGGGCTACACAGATACGCAGTATTTT.

In this sample, this clonotype turned up a few times. V gene TRBV19 combines with J gene TRBJ2-3; 9 nucleotides match TRBD2. The CDR3 contains 15 residues. V lost 4 bases to trimming and J lost 5 bases; unmatched junction nucleotides: 7. Germline CDR1 LNHDA, CDR2 SQIVND (reference sequence). The CDR3 coding sequence is TGTGCCAGTAGTAGCGGGAGGGCCGGAGGAGATACGCAGTATTTT. Its protein product is CASSSGRAGGDTQYF.

This sequence joins TRBV4-1 and TRBJ2-2, with no clear D. This CDR3 contains 17 residues. Per the germline V gene, CDR1 is MGHRA and CDR2 is YSYEKL. Trimming cost V 0 bases and J 0 bases, with 11 bases left between them. The CDR3 region is CASSQDYRQSNTGELFF. CDR3 DNA sequence: TGCGCCAGCAGCCAAGATTATCGGCAGTCGAACACCGGGGAGCTGTTTTTT.